This T cell receptor beta chain was sequenced during a study of T cells in Graves' hyperthyroidism and ophthalmopathy. Trimming took off 5 bases at V and 0 bases at J, with 11 bases between the two ends. Germline lookup yields CDR1 MNHEY and CDR2 SVGEGT. CDR3 length equals 15 residues. Amplification targeted TCR beta CDR3 regions from RNA transcripts. The primer set for the first-round RT-PCR of the TCR CDR3 was HTBI. TCRdb processed the multiplex PCR reads anew with MiXCR; each CDR3 protein has one entry. Of a few hundred thousand distinct CDR3 sequences listed, 12% to 15% are singletons. V is TRBV6-2 or TRBV6-3 and J is TRBJ1-3; D is possibly TRBD1 (6 bases). Specimen: blood. This receptor was identified in a young woman with Graves' hyperthyroidism. The CDR3 DNA is TGTGCCAGCAGTAACCGGGACACCTCTGGAAACACCATATATTTT. Its protein is CASSNRDTSGNTIYF.